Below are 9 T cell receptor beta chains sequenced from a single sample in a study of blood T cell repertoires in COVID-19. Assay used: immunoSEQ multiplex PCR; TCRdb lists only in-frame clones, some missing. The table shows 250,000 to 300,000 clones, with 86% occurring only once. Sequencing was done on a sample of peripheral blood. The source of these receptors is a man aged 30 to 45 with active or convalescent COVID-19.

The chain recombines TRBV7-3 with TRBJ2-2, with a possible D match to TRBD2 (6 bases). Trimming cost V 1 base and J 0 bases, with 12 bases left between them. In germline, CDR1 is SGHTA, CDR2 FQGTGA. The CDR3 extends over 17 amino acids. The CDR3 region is CASSLNTGGANTGELFF. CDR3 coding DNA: TGTGCCAGCAGCTTAAATACGGGCGGGGCGAACACCGGGGAGCTGTTTTTT. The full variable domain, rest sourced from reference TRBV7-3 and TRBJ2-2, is GAGVSQTPSNKVTEKGKYVELRCDPISGHTALYWYRQSLGQGPEFLIYFQGTGAADDSGLPNDRFFAVRPEGSVSTLKIQRTERGDSAVYLCASSLNTGGANTGELFFGEGSRLTVL.

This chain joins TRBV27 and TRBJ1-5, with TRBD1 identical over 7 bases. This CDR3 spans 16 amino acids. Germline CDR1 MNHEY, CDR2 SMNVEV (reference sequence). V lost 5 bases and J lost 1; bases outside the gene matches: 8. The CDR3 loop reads CASSPSTGRSNQPQHF. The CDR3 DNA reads TGTGCCAGCAGTCCTTCGACAGGGAGGAGCAATCAGCCCCAGCATTTT.

The CDR3 sequence is CASSSEYMNTEAFF. The CDR3, as DNA: TGCGCCAGCAGCTCCGAATACATGAACACTGAAGCTTTCTTT. This chain uses TRBV5-1 with TRBJ1-1, with D uncertain. Germline CDR1 reads SGHRS; CDR2 reads YFSETQ. V dropped 3 bases and J dropped 0 bases, with 9 bases sitting between them. The length of the CDR3 is 14 residues.

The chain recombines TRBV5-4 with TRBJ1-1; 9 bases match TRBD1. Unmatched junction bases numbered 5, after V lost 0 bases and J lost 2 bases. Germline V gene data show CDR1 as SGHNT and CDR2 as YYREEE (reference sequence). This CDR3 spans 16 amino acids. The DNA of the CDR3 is TGTGCCAGCAGCTTGGGTCGGACAGGGGTTAACACTGAAGCTTTCTTT. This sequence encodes CASSLGRTGVNTEAFF. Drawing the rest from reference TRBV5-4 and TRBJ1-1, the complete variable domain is ETGVTQSPTHLIKTRGQQVTLRCSSQSGHNTVSWYQQALGQGPQFIFQYYREEENGRGNFPPRFSGLQFPNYSSELNVNALELDDSALYLCASSLGRTGVNTEAFFGQGTRLTVV.

Written as DNA, the CDR3 is TGTGCCAGCAATCCTGGCGGGGGCAGCAGGAATGAGCAGTTCTTC. It yields the protein CASNPGGGSRNEQFF. This chain links TRBV5-6 with TRBJ2-1; tentative D call: TRBD2 (7 bases). Germline CDR1 SGHDT, CDR2 YYEEEE. Between the trimmed V and J ends, which lost 6 bases and 7 bases, there was a span of 20 bases. This CDR3 contains 15 residues.

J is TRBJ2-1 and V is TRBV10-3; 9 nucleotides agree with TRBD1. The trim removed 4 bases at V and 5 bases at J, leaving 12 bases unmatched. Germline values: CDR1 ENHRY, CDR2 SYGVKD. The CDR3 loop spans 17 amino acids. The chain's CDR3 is CAISAHTGQGSDNEQFF. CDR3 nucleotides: TGTGCCATCAGTGCTCATACTGGACAGGGGTCCGACAATGAGCAGTTCTTC.

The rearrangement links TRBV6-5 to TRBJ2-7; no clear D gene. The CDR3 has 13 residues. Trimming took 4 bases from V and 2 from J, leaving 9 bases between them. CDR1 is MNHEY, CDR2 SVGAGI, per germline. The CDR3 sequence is CASSFQATYEQYF. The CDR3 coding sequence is TGTGCCAGCAGTTTTCAGGCAACCTACGAGCAGTACTTC.

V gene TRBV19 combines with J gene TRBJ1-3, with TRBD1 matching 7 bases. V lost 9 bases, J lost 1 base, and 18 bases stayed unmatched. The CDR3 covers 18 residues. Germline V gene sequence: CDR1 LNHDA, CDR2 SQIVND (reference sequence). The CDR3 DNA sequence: TGTGCCAGCAGGAGGAGGAGGCAGACAGGGAGGTCTGGAAACACCATATATTTT. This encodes CASRRRRQTGRSGNTIYF. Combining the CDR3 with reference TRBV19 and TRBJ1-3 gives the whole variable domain DGGITQSPKYLFRKEGQNVTLSCEQNLNHDAMYWYRQDPGQGLRLIYYSQIVNDFQKGDIAEGYSVSREKKESFPLTVTSAQKNPTAFYLCASRRRRQTGRSGNTIYFGEGSWLTVV.

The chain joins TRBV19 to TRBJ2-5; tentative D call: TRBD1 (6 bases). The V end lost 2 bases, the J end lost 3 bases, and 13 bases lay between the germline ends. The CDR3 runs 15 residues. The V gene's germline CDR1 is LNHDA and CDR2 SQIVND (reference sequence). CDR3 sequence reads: CASSITGQRKETQYF. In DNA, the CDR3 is TGTGCCAGTAGTATAACCGGACAGAGAAAAGAGACCCAGTACTTC.